Listed below are T cell receptor beta chains from one sample, sequenced in a study of T cell repertoires in cytomegalovirus infection. Antigens for these TCRs are unknown. From the reads, TCRdb called clonotypes with MiXCR, one entry per CDR3 protein. The table shows around 900,000 distinct CDR3 sequences, with approximately 31% occurring only once. The sample here was cultured CD8+ T cells from PBMCs, taken from culture after CMV antigen stimulation. The receptors derive from a human donor in good health (CMV status not recorded). Some clones in this sample may be carry-over from other donors' samples. CDR3s include the opening cysteine and the closing phenylalanine or tryptophan. A D gene is named only where the DNA matches it firmly. For some rows the clone size is stated as once, few or many, or as a class when expanded; others skip it.

TRBJ2-1,few,TRBV5-1,TRBD2,CASSSLAGGLYNEQFF,TGCGCCAGCAGCTCCCTAGCGGGGGGGCTGTACAATGAGCAGTTCTTC
TRBJ1-5,many,TRBV12-3/TRBV12-4,.,CASSFAKFPYQPQHF,TGTGCCAGCAGTTTCGCTAAGTTCCCTTATCAGCCCCAGCATTTT
TRBJ1-2,.,TRBV19,.,CASRSTQEKYGYTF,TGTGCCAGTAGGTCGACCCAAGAGAAGTATGGCTACACCTTC
TRBJ1-1,.,TRBV27,TRBD1,CASSWEGGQEAFF,TGTGCCAGCAGTTGGGAGGGGGGACAGGAAGCTTTCTTT
TRBJ2-1,.,TRBV5-1,.,CASSPNRDSIPNNEQFF,TGCGCCAGCAGCCCAAACAGGGACTCTATCCCCAACAATGAGCAGTTCTTC
TRBJ1-6,.,TRBV11-1,.,CASSLAQGEPPLHF,TGTGCCAGCAGCTTAGCTCAGGGAGAGCCACCCCTCCACTTT
TRBJ2-4,.,TRBV9,.,CASSVGGGGLAKNIQYF,TGTGCCAGCAGCGTAGGAGGGGGAGGTCTAGCCAAAAACATTCAGTACTTC
TRBJ2-1,few,TRBV13,.,CASNPGVSYNEQFF,TGTGCCAGCAACCCCGGGGTGTCCTACAATGAGCAGTTCTTC
TRBJ1-5,.,TRBV25-1,.,CASSLGPLVPQHF,TGTGCCAGCAGTTTAGGTCCGTTGGTTCCCCAGCATTTT
TRBJ1-6,.,TRBV14,.,CASSQADSYNSPLHF,TGTGCCAGCAGCCAAGCGGACAGCTACAATTCACCCCTCCACTTT
TRBJ2-7,.,TRBV25-1,.,CANSDPFRDILEQYF,TGTGCCAACAGTGACCCCTTCCGGGACATCCTTGAGCAGTACTTC
TRBJ1-4,.,TRBV6-5,TRBD1,CASSRGPGEKLFF,TGTGCCAGCAGCAGGGGGCCGGGTGAAAAACTGTTTTTT
TRBJ2-1,.,TRBV10-3,.,CTISDPGRSYNEQFF,TGTACCATCAGTGACCCAGGGCGCTCCTACAATGAGCAGTTCTTC